This TCR beta chain derives from a study of blood T cell repertoires in COVID-19. Turning to the study itself: The United States, Italy and Spain provided the acute and convalescent COVID-19 samples. T cells, B-cell-depleted T cells, or PBMCs provided the cDNA or gDNA that served as material.

Original data processing: Reference gene primer amplification gave nucleated cell count estimates. Sequenced by immunoSEQ multiplex PCR; TCRdb stores in-frame clones only, minus some. V, J and clone size derive from that table, while D and trimming were established from the DNA sequence. The sample lists roughly 80,000 clones; around 82% were seen once. Germline V lookup: CDR1 ENHRY, CDR2 SYGVKD. This CDR3 spans 15 amino acids. Germline trimming cut 6 bases from V and 5 bases from J; bases unmatched to any gene: 8. This sequence joins TRBV10-3 and TRBJ2-5, with 11 bases aligning to TRBD2. This sequence was found in a human donor in a cohort sampled during active COVID-19. The specimen was peripheral blood. CDR3 nucleotides: TGTGCCATCAGCGCTCCTTTAGCGGGGGGGGAGACCCAGTACTTC. It yields the protein CAISAPLAGGETQYF.